Listed below are T cell receptor beta chains from one sample, sequenced in a study of T cells in Graves' hyperthyroidism and ophthalmopathy. TCRdb redid the calling of the multiplex PCR reads with MiXCR, one entry per CDR3 protein. Among hundreds of thousands of distinct CDR3 sequences listed, roughly 40% were seen once. The material sequenced was blood. These receptors all come from a man between 18 and 35 years old with Graves' hyperthyroidism. CDR3s include the opening cysteine and the closing phenylalanine or tryptophan.

>TRBJ2-7|TRBV29-1
CSSQVTTGGIGEQYF
>TRBJ2-7|TRBV29-1
CSVDGNTEEQYF
>TRBJ2-2|TRBV11-2
CASSLDNTGKRTGELFF
>TRBJ1-1|TRBV19
CASSGPGGNTEAFF
>TRBJ2-2|TRBV4-1
CASSQDEWELFF
>TRBJ1-4|TRBV4-1
CASSQDDTKLFF
>TRBJ2-2|TRBV7-3
CASSLRWREGASGELFF
>TRBJ2-2|TRBV2
CASSAGLEAAGELFF
>TRBJ2-2|TRBV9
CASGSGAITGELFF
>TRBJ1-2|TRBV10-2
CASSYAQGYGYTF
>TRBJ2-7|TRBV19
CASGPGLAETYEQYF
>TRBJ1-2|TRBV27
CASSKGQGLDGYTF
>TRBJ1-1|TRBV12-3/TRBV12-4
CASSLRTGDTEAFF
>TRBJ2-7|TRBV7-2
CASSTTRLAGAHYEQYF
>TRBJ1-5|TRBV7-2
CASSLDHGVPGPQHF
>TRBJ1-2|TRBV27
CASSLSQGLVYGYTF
>TRBJ1-2|TRBV29-1
CSVDPQGYGYTF
>TRBJ1-1|TRBV7-2
CASSFDGMNTEAFF
>TRBJ2-2|TRBV15
CATSSVDVNTGELFF
>TRBJ2-5|TRBV24-1
CAASGGAVETQYF
>TRBJ1-2|TRBV20-1
CSATGQGQFNYGYTF
>TRBJ1-2|TRBV12-3/TRBV12-4
CASSLVRTYGYTF
>TRBJ2-5|TRBV6-5
CASSPLLAQTQYF
>TRBJ2-7|TRBV6-5
CASSSTHNYEQYF
>TRBJ1-4|TRBV6-5
CASSWTASNEKLFF
>TRBJ2-5|TRBV7-9
CASSQGQPQETQYF
>TRBJ1-1|TRBV12-3/TRBV12-4
CASSSDTSNTEAFF
>TRBJ1-2|TRBV10-3
CAISEIKPVHGYTF
>TRBJ2-7|TRBV7-2
CASRTTGFYEQYF
>TRBJ1-5|TRBV19
CASSTSRGRQPQHF
>TRBJ2-5|TRBV5-1
CASSLLGTVETQYF
>TRBJ2-5|TRBV19
CASSPGDGETQYF
>TRBJ2-2|TRBV7-6
CASSPEGPTQGLFF
>TRBJ1-1|TRBV29-1
CSVDTADTEAFF
>TRBJ1-1|TRBV6-1
CASHVGGETEAFF
>TRBJ2-7|TRBV5-4
CASSFETSGLRYEQYF
>TRBJ1-3|TRBV7-9
CASSLPPAGTGNTIYF
>TRBJ1-5|TRBV19
CASSIKGPHNQPQHF
>TRBJ1-3|TRBV7-2
CASSSGQHTIYF
>TRBJ1-1|TRBV9
CASSVDQGKTEAFF
>TRBJ1-1|TRBV20-1
CSATIDSMNTEAFF
>TRBJ1-2|TRBV2
CASRVGRDYGYTF
>TRBJ1-1|TRBV7-9
CASSSEGFTEAFF
>TRBJ2-7|TRBV12-3/TRBV12-4
CASSLASRAEDEQYF
>TRBJ1-5|TRBV6-1
CASSDGGPGQPQHF
>TRBJ2-2|TRBV19
CASSIDTSGRLSTGELFF
>TRBJ1-4|TRBV6-5
CASSRTTTNEKLFF
>TRBJ1-5|TRBV10-3
CASTTGGGHQPQHF
>TRBJ2-5|TRBV6-6
CASRIQEGGETQYF